This paragraph covers one T cell receptor beta chain sequence. Individuals drawn from 20 to 30 US areas were roughly 18 to 95 years old. Clinical history as reported by participants underpinned cohort assignment. Produced via immunoSEQ multiplex PCR; TCRdb's table is partial and in-frame only. The profile shows roughly 200,000 clones, around 82% of them singletons. The CDR3 spans 11 residues. CDR1 is MNHEY and CDR2 is SVGAGI in the germline V gene. Trimming took off 4 bases at V and 4 bases at J, with 4 bases between the two ends. This sample stems from a study of blood T cell repertoires in COVID-19. The receptor was isolated from a man aged 35 to 55 who had recovered from COVID-19. Sequenced sample: PBMCs or T cells enriched from blood (not recorded which). The V gene is TRBV6-5, the J gene TRBJ1-1; D not resolved. CDR3 sequence (DNA): TGTGCCAGCAGTTCCGGCACTGAAGCTTTCTTT. This encodes CASSSGTEAFF.